Listed here is a single T cell receptor (beta chain). Trimming removed 1 base at V and 5 bases at J, with 14 bases between. There are 15 residues in the CDR3. CDR1 and CDR2 from the germline V gene are MGHRA and YSYEKL. Some clones are missing from TCRdb's copy, which holds only in-frame ones; the method was immunoSEQ multiplex PCR. The repertoire includes hundreds of thousands of clones, roughly 85% of them detected once, and about 9.1% sits in the top ten. Participants were aged roughly 18 to 100 years from about two dozen US areas. The data were taken from a study of blood T cell repertoires in COVID-19.

The sequence derives from a woman aged 45 to 65 with acute COVID-19. The chain is built from TRBV4-1 and TRBJ1-2; perhaps TRBD1 as D (6 bases). Input material: PBMCs or T cells enriched from blood (not recorded which). The CDR3 region is CASSQGGRAAYGYTF. CDR3 DNA: TGCGCCAGCAGCCAAGGGGGGCGGGCCGCTTATGGCTACACCTTC.